Listed below are T cell receptor beta chains from one sample, sequenced in a study of early T cells in non-severe SARS-CoV-2 infection. TCRdb itself ran the 5' RACE reads through MiXCR, one entry per CDR3 protein. Of 69,000 or so distinct CDR3 sequences listed, around 13% are singletons. The sequencing input was whole blood. These receptor sequences come from an adult who was a healthcare worker with PCR-confirmed SARS-CoV-2 infection or an uninfected control (not recorded which). Both conserved end residues are part of each CDR3. Each record gives: D gene, V gene, J gene, clone size, CDR3 length, CDR3 protein, CDR3 DNA. D genes are given only for firm matches. The size entry is marked missing in some rows and otherwise reads once, few, many or a size class.

NA	TRBV12-3/TRBV12-4	TRBJ2-1	few	13	CASSFRVYNEQFF	TGTGCCAGCAGTTTTCGGGTCTACAATGAGCAGTTCTTC
NA	TRBV19	TRBJ2-2	many	16	CASTNMGEEPTGELFF	TGTGCCAGTACCAACATGGGGGAGGAACCTACCGGGGAGCTGTTTTTT
TRBD1	TRBV5-1	TRBJ1-2	NA	14	CASSVTGTNYGYTF	TGCGCCAGCAGCGTGACAGGGACTAACTATGGCTACACCTTC
NA	TRBV4-1	TRBJ2-3	many	20	CASSHTGRDFRAGFTDTQYF	TGCGCCAGCAGCCACACAGGGCGGGATTTTAGAGCGGGCTTCACAGATACGCAGTATTTT
NA	TRBV2	TRBJ2-5	many	13	CASIGGTKETQYF	TGTGCCAGCATCGGAGGGACCAAAGAGACCCAGTACTTC
TRBD1	TRBV29-1	TRBJ1-2	few	13	CSVRTGSGYGYTF	TGCAGCGTTAGGACAGGGTCCGGCTATGGCTACACCTTC
NA	TRBV2	TRBJ1-4	NA	16	CASRKQTGKTNEKLFF	TGTGCCAGCAGAAAGCAGACGGGAAAAACTAATGAAAAACTGTTTTTT
NA	TRBV24-1	TRBJ1-5	NA	13	CATSDIADQPQHF	TGTGCCACCAGTGATATAGCAGATCAGCCCCAGCATTTT
NA	TRBV27	TRBJ2-2	few	14	CASSLSRATGELFF	TGTGCCAGCAGTTTATCGAGGGCGACCGGGGAGCTGTTTTTT
NA	TRBV28	TRBJ2-7	few	12	CASKRAYGEQYF	TGTGCCAGCAAGAGGGCTTATGGCGAGCAGTACTTC
TRBD2	TRBV20-1	TRBJ2-3	few	16	CSASSLTSGSTDTQYF	TGCAGTGCTAGCTCCCTGACTAGCGGAAGCACAGATACGCAGTATTTT
TRBD2	TRBV20-1	TRBJ2-5	many	14	CSAGLAGVGETQYF	TGCAGTGCGGGACTAGCGGGAGTCGGGGAGACCCAGTACTTC
NA	TRBV5-6	TRBJ2-1	NA	12	CASSFGGDEQFF	TGTGCCAGCAGCTTTGGGGGCGATGAGCAGTTCTTC
NA	TRBV4-1	TRBJ2-3	few	16	CASSLRGTAGPDTQYF	TGCGCCAGCAGCCTTAGGGGGACAGCGGGCCCAGATACGCAGTATTTT
TRBD1	TRBV7-9	TRBJ2-1	few	16	CASSLGRDRAVDEQFF	TGTGCCAGCAGCTTGGGCCGGGACAGGGCGGTGGATGAGCAGTTCTTC
TRBD2	TRBV5-5	TRBJ2-7	NA	15	CACSLEAGGSYEQYF	TGTGCCTGCAGCTTGGAAGCGGGGGGCTCCTACGAGCAGTACTTC
NA	TRBV4-3	TRBJ2-1	many	13	CASSPNHYNEQFF	TGCGCCAGCAGCCCGAACCACTACAATGAGCAGTTCTTC
TRBD1	TRBV29-1	TRBJ2-7	many	14	CSVRNRDRAGEQYF	TGCAGCGTTCGGAACCGGGACAGGGCGGGGGAGCAGTACTTC
NA	TRBV6-5	TRBJ1-6	few	17	CASSYSPGGSYNSPLHF	TGTGCCAGCAGTTACTCCCCGGGGGGCTCCTATAATTCACCCCTCCACTTT
NA	TRBV6-6	TRBJ1-6	NA	16	CASKKGGDTGSSPLHF	TGTGCCAGCAAAAAGGGAGGTGACACCGGTAGTTCACCCCTCCACTTT
NA	TRBV7-2	TRBJ2-3	few	15	CASSPSLRGVDTQYF	TGTGCCAGCAGCCCCTCACTCAGGGGGGTTGATACGCAGTATTTT
NA	TRBV10-3	TRBJ2-5	NA	14	CAISELGGQETQYF	TGTGCCATCAGTGAGTTGGGTGGCCAAGAGACCCAGTACTTC
TRBD1	TRBV30	TRBJ1-3	many	14	CAWCRDSMSNTIYF	TGTGCCTGGTGTCGGGACAGTATGTCGAACACCATATATTTT
TRBD1	TRBV2	TRBJ1-6	few	14	CANRARTGDSPLHF	TGTGCCAACAGAGCCCGGACAGGGGACTCACCCCTCCACTTT
NA	TRBV14	TRBJ1-6	many	13	CASTGRVWSPLHF	TGTGCCAGCACCGGACGCGTCTGGTCACCCCTCCACTTT
NA	TRBV3-1	TRBJ2-3	few	13	CASSQVETDTQYF	TGTGCCAGCAGCCAAGTAGAGACAGATACGCAGTATTTT
TRBD2	TRBV5-1	TRBJ2-3	NA	15	CASRTSGAYTDTQYF	TGCGCCAGCAGAACTAGCGGGGCATACACAGATACGCAGTATTTT
NA	TRBV12-3/TRBV12-4	TRBJ2-2	few	12	CASSLRRGELFF	TGTGCCAGCAGTTTAAGGCGCGGGGAGCTGTTTTTT
NA	TRBV6-1	TRBJ2-7	NA	13	CASSVQGGYEQYF	TGTGCCAGCAGCGTACAGGGAGGGTACGAGCAGTACTTC
NA	TRBV5-1	TRBJ2-2	NA	14	CASSMTVSTGELFF	TGCGCCAGCAGCATGACAGTGTCCACCGGGGAGCTGTTTTTT
NA	TRBV3-1	TRBJ1-5	NA	16	CASSQGRKHSNQPQHF	TGTGCCAGCAGCCAAGGCAGGAAACATAGCAATCAGCCCCAGCATTTT
TRBD2	TRBV9	TRBJ2-7	NA	13	CASSPTSPGEQYF	TGTGCCAGCAGCCCGACTAGCCCGGGCGAGCAGTACTTC
NA	TRBV7-6	TRBJ2-7	NA	17	CASSLSVGWGSSTEQYF	TGTGCCAGCAGCTTATCGGTCGGATGGGGTTCCTCCACCGAGCAGTACTTC
NA	TRBV29-1	TRBJ2-7	NA	12	CSVITGPYEQYF	TGCAGCGTTATTACAGGGCCCTACGAGCAGTACTTC
TRBD2	TRBV29-1	TRBJ2-3	many	15	CSGTLAGASTDTQYF	TGCAGCGGTACTTTAGCGGGGGCAAGCACAGATACGCAGTATTTT
NA	TRBV10-3	TRBJ2-7	many	16	CAISDSLRGPREEQYF	TGTGCCATCAGTGACTCTCTCCGGGGGCCCCGGGAGGAGCAGTACTTC
TRBD1	TRBV9	TRBJ1-1	NA	14	CASRPGQGWTEAFF	TGTGCCAGCAGACCCGGACAGGGTTGGACTGAAGCTTTCTTT
TRBD1	TRBV19	TRBJ1-2	many	13	CASTNRGFYGYTF	TGTGCCAGTACCAACAGGGGCTTTTATGGCTACACCTTC
TRBD2	TRBV6-2/TRBV6-3	TRBJ2-1	NA	17	CASSYPSRGVPYNEQFF	TGTGCCAGCAGTTACCCCTCGCGGGGGGTCCCCTACAATGAGCAGTTCTTC
NA	TRBV2	TRBJ2-3	few	15	CASSTGTATTDTQYF	TGTGCCAGCAGCACCGGGACGGCAACAACAGATACGCAGTATTTT
NA	TRBV3-1	TRBJ2-7	few	11	CASSRIYEQYF	TGTGCCAGCAGCAGGATCTACGAGCAGTACTTC
NA	TRBV7-9	TRBJ2-2	many	13	CASSMRNTGELFF	TGTGCCAGCAGCATGAGGAACACCGGGGAGCTGTTTTTT
NA	TRBV12-3/TRBV12-4	TRBJ1-6	once	12	CASSFPNSPLHF	TGTGCCAGCAGTTTCCCTAATTCACCCCTCCACTTT
TRBD2	TRBV19	TRBJ2-5	NA	15	CASSLRTSGALTQYF	TGTGCCAGTAGTCTGCGGACTAGCGGGGCATTGACCCAGTACTTC
NA	TRBV11-2	TRBJ1-1	few	13	CASSLDSYTEAFF	TGTGCCAGCAGCTTAGACTCGTACACTGAAGCTTTCTTT
NA	TRBV7-9	TRBJ1-1	many	13	CASSLGARSEAFF	TGTGCCAGCAGCTTAGGAGCACGAAGTGAAGCTTTCTTT
TRBD1	TRBV9	TRBJ2-7	few	15	CASSVEGQNSYEQYF	TGTGCCAGCAGCGTAGAGGGACAGAACTCCTACGAGCAGTACTTC
NA	TRBV5-5	TRBJ2-3	NA	15	CASSLRLTDTDTQYF	TGTGCCAGCAGCCTTAGGTTGACAGACACAGATACGCAGTATTTT
TRBD2	TRBV5-1	TRBJ2-5	few	18	CASSPGRGAGGSGETQYF	TGCGCCAGCAGCCCCGGGAGGGGAGCGGGAGGATCTGGTGAGACCCAGTACTTC
TRBD1	TRBV5-1	TRBJ1-1	NA	14	CASSSTGVNTEAFF	TGCGCCAGCAGCTCGACAGGGGTGAACACTGAAGCTTTCTTT
NA	TRBV15	TRBJ1-2	NA	15	CATSGTLQGRYGYTF	TGTGCCACCAGCGGAACCCTACAGGGCCGATATGGCTACACCTTC
NA	TRBV12-5	TRBJ1-1	NA	12	CASGWVNTEAFF	TGTGCTAGTGGTTGGGTGAACACTGAAGCTTTCTTT
NA	TRBV29-1	TRBJ2-1	many	11	CSVVGENEQFF	TGCAGCGTTGTAGGGGAAAATGAGCAGTTCTTC
NA	TRBV24-1	TRBJ2-6	many	17	CATSGGAPFSGANVLTF	TGTGCCACCAGTGGCGGGGCGCCTTTTTCTGGGGCCAACGTCCTGACTTTC
TRBD1	TRBV6-6	TRBJ2-7	many	15	CASRYTGGTYYEQYF	TGTGCCAGCAGATATACAGGGGGGACCTACTACGAGCAGTACTTC
TRBD1	TRBV7-2	TRBJ1-1	many	15	CASSSYGTANTEAFF	TGTGCCAGCAGCTCTTATGGGACAGCGAACACTGAAGCTTTCTTT